This T cell receptor beta chain was obtained from a study of cytomegalovirus exposure and HLA in healthy donors (dated by TCRdb to 2016 to 2017). Study-wide context: An earlier analysis of approximately 640 of the donors reported 250 to 350 Gb of sequence data and 117 million unique TCR beta sequences from around 200 million T cells. HLA typing covered class I and class II loci at four-digit resolution. In addition to the first cohort of hundreds of subjects, a separate validation cohort of 120 different subjects was used. A later analysis re-analyzed previously published TCR beta repertoires from 660 or so donors and added high-resolution HLA genotyping to study TCR occurrence patterns. Donor age, sex, ethnicity and CMV serostatus were compiled together with the repertoire data. The study was designed to test whether signatures of past pathogen exposure could be identified by cataloging public T cell receptors. Of the approximately 400 genotyped donors, 65% to 90% fell in the genetic ancestry cluster associated with self-reported Caucasian donors. All discovery cohort repertoires had been generated on a single sequencing platform. The T cell repertoires of some 670 subjects were profiled by immunosequencing and related to cytomegalovirus serostatus. The number of typed donors differed by locus: roughly 620-630 for A, B, C, DRB1 and DQB1; approximately 540 for DQA1; about 600 for DPA1; and approximately 450 for DPB1. Roughly 300 gigabases of sequencing data and 91 million or so unique TCR sequences made up an early release that covered 500 to 700 HLA-typed donors. In an earlier analysis of around 540 of the donors, high-throughput TCR beta sequencing was used to judge whether each TCR beta V gene segment behaved as functional or pseudogenic. Because of strong linkage in the cohort, five DR-DQ haplotypes were treated as single units for association and clustering. To predict cytomegalovirus infection status, the study combined high-throughput TCR immunosequencing, statistical association of individual TCRs with disease status, and machine learning. Among around 400 genotyped donors of the cohort, an average of approximately 220,000 unique TCR beta nucleotide sequences was sequenced per donor, of which about 20% were non-productive. Rather than drawing on any new phenotypic data, the later analysis identified candidate immune exposures from TCR beta sequences and the way those sequences occurred across donors. A later genetic analysis took genome-wide SNP genotypes for about 65% of the 666 donors and used that subset as a discovery cohort.

CDR1 is given as SNHLY and CDR2 as FYNNEI, both from the germline V gene. The CDR3 starts with the cysteine, ends with the phenylalanine, and has 14 residues. The read is trimmed to its CDR3 DNA, 42 bases read in frame from base 1. V and J are truncated by 4 bases and 5 bases respectively, leaving an intervening sequence of 14 bases. The protocol used for the library was the immunoSEQ multiplex PCR assay. A mixture of 60 forward primers for TCR Vbeta segments and 13 reverse primers for TCR Jbeta segments was used in the multiplex PCR. Amplification of the CDR3 region of rearranged TCR beta genes was performed with a multiplex PCR assay on genomic DNA. Amplified TCR beta libraries were sequenced as 87-base-pair reads on the Illumina HiSeq System. The authors' pipeline ran thus. A later analysis counted tens of millions of unique TCR beta chains across the 666 repertoires, and 9.5 million to 11 million of these chains were shared by at least two donors. Raw reads were error-corrected and collapsed into unique sequences with a nearest-neighbor algorithm that merged closely related sequences to remove PCR and sequencing errors. V, D and J gene segments were assigned by aligning CDR3 sequences to IMGT reference sequences. For a sequence to be retained, at least a six-nucleotide match to both a V gene segment and a J gene segment was required. Rearrangements were classified as productive when the CDR3 lacked stop codons and remained in frame with V and J, and all other rearrangements were classified as non-productive. Following IMGT convention, CDR3 was defined as the stretch from the second conserved V-encoded cysteine up to the conserved J-encoded phenylalanine. Sequences without an unambiguous match to a single V gene segment were excluded from the earlier analysis of several hundred of the donors. An earlier analysis of a few hundred of the donors classified V segments as functional when productive rearrangements were above 56.7% and as segregating when the standard deviation between donors was above 5%. A statistical classification framework was built for diagnosing cytomegalovirus status from the catalog of TCR beta chain sequences. In a later analysis, V and J genes were assigned by comparing TCR nucleotide sequences against IMGT/GENE-DB human TR gene sequences. Using the TCRdist pipeline, a later analysis assigned CDR3 sequences along with most-parsimonious VDJ recombination scenarios. In a later analysis, each TCR beta chain was defined by its CDR3 amino acid sequence together with its V-gene family, and reads without a unique V-gene family were excluded. In a later analysis, approximately 640 highly shared, low-generation-probability nucleotide sequences were removed to address suspected cross-contamination and a sequencing artifact. In a later analysis, a clonal expansion index for each public chain was calculated from normalized within-repertoire ranks of inferred template counts. A later analysis computed generation probabilities with a VDJ recombination model fitted to out-of-frame rearrangements, and checked the results against IGoR. Hypergeometric tests were used in a later analysis to score TCR-TCR, TCR-HLA and TCR-CMV co-occurrence, with a repertoire-size bias correction applied to the TCR pairs. A later analysis estimated false discovery rates by permuting HLA or CMV assignments 20 times. A later analysis grouped co-occurring TCRs with DBSCAN, adding TCRdist sequence similarity when clustering within HLA-allele-positive subsets. Repertoires with fewer than 30,000 or more than 120,000 public chains were left out of co-occurrence clustering, as were a few repertoires with anomalous nucleotide sharing. What TCRdb holds here is the immuneACCESS table cut down to in-frame rearrangements. Part of the clones is not present; checked against another copy, under half of the missing clones reflect an unresolved V gene, and the others are unexplained. V and J calls and clone size are copied from that table; D and trimming were computed from the DNA. The sample records about 160,000 clones, 80% to 90% of which are singletons. Under 7.5% of the sample goes to the ten largest clones.

Worth noting for this clone: Its recognized antigen is unknown. The sample holds no much larger clone one base away, and base qualities are not on file.

The cohort was made up of 666 healthy bone marrow donors. All cohort members were sampled while nominally healthy, although unrecorded immune exposures were likely present. The donor was CMV seropositive and belonged to the group of about 290 seropositive cohort members. Every donor gave a peripheral blood sample, and the peripheral blood mononuclear cells from that sample were used for TCR beta sequencing. The Qiagen DNeasy Blood Extraction Kit was used to extract genomic DNA from the blood cell samples. What the authors observed across the whole study: A further reported finding was that TCR beta sequences accurately predicted the HLA-A and HLA-B alleles for most subjects in the first cohort. Because some donors lacked HLA typing at each locus, the association tests relied only on the typed subset. In this cohort, only TCR beta chains were sequenced, and detectable features were limited by the absence of alpha or paired-chain data. Linkage disequilibrium might explain the correlated functional status among segregating V segments, but an unknown experimental factor could not be excluded. Because counts were too low, seventeen rarely observed V segments, including chromosome 9 orphons, were excluded from the earlier analysis of 500 to 700 of the donors. The only immune exposure information available for the cohort was CMV serostatus. The study gave a list of under 200 TCR beta chains associated with cytomegalovirus. A few of the identified cytomegalovirus-associated TCR beta chains were confirmed in vitro to be specific for cytomegalovirus antigens. Compared with equally common non-associated chains, HLA-associated TCR beta chains in a later analysis were more clonally expanded and had lower generation probabilities. A group of highly shared sequence variants was considered likely to be a technical artifact of the sequencing pipeline. A later genetic analysis reported fewer N-insertions in productive TCRs among donors in an Asian-associated ancestry cluster than the approximately 700-donor mean. It was suggested by the authors that the approach could potentially be generalized to other disease states and immunological phenotypes. V-gene and J-gene trimming of TCR beta chains was associated with a missense DCLRE1C variant in a later genetic analysis, and the association was replicated in an independent cohort. In a later analysis, TCR association rates were found to vary across HLA loci, with the most associated TCRs seen for DRB1 alleles and the fewest for HLA-C alleles. In a later analysis, most CMV-associated TCR beta chains were found to appear HLA-restricted, with HLA associations seemingly driven largely by CMV exposure. Because the 87-base-pair reads could not distinguish some IMGT-functional V segments, including TRBV6-2 and TRBV6-3, those segments were excluded. When HLA alleles, especially DR and DQ, strongly co-occurred, TCR associations were difficult to assign to individual alleles. While some public TCRs were present in many individuals, most TCR sequences turned up only very rarely across donors. In a later analysis, around 17,000 TCR beta sequences were associated with specific HLA alleles at a false discovery rate of 0.05. In an earlier analysis of some 540 of the donors, most TCR beta V segments appeared in productive rearrangements about 87% or about 30% of the time, broadly matching IMGT annotations. Sequencing depth was assumed to be roughly uniform across donors in the presence/absence analyses, though that assumption may not hold. The classifier was reported to diagnose cytomegalovirus status with high specificity and sensitivity in both the original and validation cohorts. A later analysis reported that several top co-occurrence clusters appeared linked to parvovirus B19, influenza, CMV and Epstein-Barr virus.

Sequencing was done on a sample of PBMCs. This clonotype originated in a man aged 50-60 years in good health and CMV-seropositive. Rearrangement joined TRBV2 to TRBJ1-1, and TRBD1 may be the D gene, going by 5 matching bases. In nucleotide form, the sequence is TGTGCCAGCAGTGTTCAGGGTCAAGGTACTGAAGCTTTCTTT. Translation gives CASSVQGQGTEAFF.